One sample yielded the 15 T cell receptor beta chains listed below, sequenced in a study of T cell repertoires in cytomegalovirus infection. TCRdb called the reads again in MiXCR, with one record for every CDR3 protein. The sample shows hundreds of thousands of distinct CDR3 sequences, less than 40% of them seen only once. Specimen: PBMCs. These receptor sequences come from a human donor in good health (CMV status not recorded). Some clones in this sample may be carry-over from other donors' samples.

The chain uses TRBV7-2 and TRBJ1-6; 9 nucleotides line up with TRBD1. V dropped 4 bases and J dropped 4; count of bases not matched to a gene: 8. CDR3 length equals 17 residues. Germline V gene sequence: CDR1 SGHTA, CDR2 FQGNSA. The CDR3 sequence: CASSSRGGTGYNSPLHF. CDR3 sequence (DNA): TGTGCCAGCAGCTCGCGGGGGGGGACAGGGTATAATTCACCCCTCCACTTT.

The genes are TRBV6-5 and TRBJ1-2, with a tentative D call TRBD1 (5 bases). Per the germline V gene, CDR1 is MNHEY and CDR2 is SVGAGI. The CDR3 runs to 13 residues. Trimming cost V 0 bases and J 8 bases, with 10 bases left between them. CDR3 DNA: TGTGCCAGCAGTTACTCGGGGGGAAAAGGCTACACCTTC. It specifies CASSYSGGKGYTF.

CDR3 sequence reads: CASSEVGHLGEKLFF. Here the CDR3 DNA reads TGTGCCAGTAGTGAAGTGGGACACCTTGGTGAAAAACTGTTTTTT. This chain joins TRBV19 and TRBJ1-4; a weak D match, TRBD1 (6 bases). Deletions cut 5 bases from V and 7 bases from J, with 17 bases between. The CDR3 spans 15 residues. The germline gives CDR1 LNHDA, CDR2 SQIVND (reference sequence).

This clonotype showed up just a few times. This rearrangement joins TRBV6-5 to TRBJ1-5; D remains ambiguous. V was shortened by 6 bases and J by 7 bases, with 13 bases between the two germline ends. This CDR3 spans 13 amino acids. Germline V lookup: CDR1 MNHEY, CDR2 SVGAGI. CDR3 amino acids: CASRPVILQPQHF. CDR3 in DNA: TGTGCCAGCAGGCCAGTAATTCTCCAGCCCCAGCATTTT.

V usage is TRBV12-3 or TRBV12-4 and J usage is TRBJ1-2, with TRBD1 identical over 7 bases. V trimming: 6 bases; J trimming: 9 bases; junction bases outside the gene matches: 10. The CDR3 length is 13 residues. CDR3 sequence (DNA): TGTGCCAGCAGCCTCACAGGGGAACTAAGCTACACCTTC. This encodes CASSLTGELSYTF.

This clonotype was detected only a few times. CDR3: CASIPRRQENTEAFF. In DNA, the CDR3 is TGTGCCAGCATACCGAGACGACAGGAGAACACTGAAGCTTTCTTT. The chain joins TRBV7-8 to TRBJ1-1, with D possibly being TRBD1 (6 bases). Germline V gene sequence: CDR1 SGHVS, CDR2 FQNEAQ. V was clipped by 7 bases and J by 1 base, with 16 bases between them. CDR3 length: 15 residues.

This clonotype was seen a few times. V is TRBV28 and J is TRBJ2-7; D ambiguous. The ends were cut back, 8 bases at V and 0 bases at J, with 32 bases in the middle. Germline V CDR1 and CDR2: MDHEN, SYDVKM. The CDR3 covers 20 residues. The CDR3 protein is CASSSYGDFLSQTLSYEQYF. DNA for the CDR3: TGTGCCAGCTCATCATACGGAGACTTCCTCTCTCAAACCCTCTCCTACGAGCAGTACTTC.

The rearrangement uses TRBV27 and TRBJ1-5; TRBD1 is a possible D gene (6 bases). CDR3 length: 16 residues. Germline-derived CDR1 and CDR2 are MNHEY and SMNVEV (reference sequence). Trimming removed 5 bases at V and 3 bases at J, with 17 bases between. The CDR3 DNA is TGTGCCAGCAGTACCACCCAGCAGGGGTACAATCAGCCCCAGCATTTT. This codes for CASSTTQQGYNQPQHF.

The table lists this clonotype with a few counts. The J gene is TRBJ1-1, the V gene TRBV28; D is perhaps TRBD1 (5 bases). The V gene lost 11 bases and the J gene lost 4 bases, with 14 bases spanning the gap. CDR1 is MDHEN, CDR2 SYDVKM, per germline. There are 12 residues in the CDR3. CDR3 region: CAHRRGGTEAFF. In nucleotides, the CDR3 is TGTGCCCATAGACGGGGGGGCACTGAAGCTTTCTTT.

This clonotype was detected only a few times. The chain has TRBV28 and TRBJ2-2; D perhaps matches TRBD1 (6 bases). Per the germline V gene, CDR1 is MDHEN and CDR2 is SYDVKM. V was clipped by 2 bases and J by 1 base, with 14 bases between them. The CDR3 contains 17 residues. The CDR3: CASSLAGALLNTGELFF. The CDR3 nucleotides read TGTGCCAGCAGTTTAGCAGGGGCGCTGTTGAACACCGGGGAGCTGTTTTTT.

This rearrangement joins TRBV10-3 to TRBJ1-2; weak D call: TRBD1 (6 bases). Per germline, CDR1 ENHRY and CDR2 SYGVKD. This CDR3 region has 15 residues. Trimming pared 8 bases from V and 4 bases from J, leaving 20 bases between. The CDR3 loop reads CAISPPAGAVYGYTF. CDR3 DNA: TGTGCCATCTCCCCCCCCGCAGGGGCGGTCTATGGCTACACCTTC.

In its sample, this clonotype was seen many times. The V and J genes are TRBV7-2 and TRBJ2-2; 13 bases line up with TRBD2. The CDR3 has 17 amino acids. Germline V gives CDR1 SGHTA, CDR2 FQGNSA. The trim removed 5 bases at V and 8 bases at J, leaving 11 bases unmatched. DNA of the CDR3: TGTGCCAGCAGCGTTGAAGCGGGACTAGCGGGATGGGGGGAGCTGTTTTTT. Encoded protein: CASSVEAGLAGWGELFF. Using reference TRBV7-2 and TRBJ2-2 for the parts outside the CDR3, the full variable domain is GAGVSQSPSNKVTEKGKDVELRCDPISGHTALYWYRQSLGQGLEFLIYFQGNSAPDKSGLPSDRFSAERTGGSVSTLTIQRTQQEDSAVYLCASSVEAGLAGWGELFFGEGSRLTVL.

This clonotype occurred a few times. The chain recombines TRBV7-9 with TRBJ2-3; 13 nucleotides align to TRBD2. CDR3 length equals 16 residues. V trimming: 5 bases; J trimming: 7 bases; junction bases outside the gene matches: 9. Germline assignment: CDR1 SEHNR and CDR2 FQNEAQ (reference sequence). The CDR3 is CASSPRTSGGNYTQYF. As DNA, the CDR3 is TGTGCCAGCAGCCCGAGGACTAGCGGGGGTAACTATACGCAGTATTTT.

This clonotype has more than one count but fewer than ten. J is TRBJ1-5 and V is TRBV7-2; no clear D gene. Germline CDR1 SGHTA, CDR2 FQGNSA. This CDR3 region has 14 residues. Trimming stripped 0 bases from V and 9 bases from J, with 12 bases between. The CDR3 DNA sequence: TGTGCCAGCAGCTTAGCCAGTCGTGGGCCGCCCCAGCATTTT. Protein product: CASSLASRGPPQHF.

The chain is built from TRBV12-3 or TRBV12-4 and TRBJ1-4; no clear D gene. The length of the CDR3 is 13 residues. V shed 3 bases and J shed 12 bases, with 14 bases lying between them. The CDR3 DNA reads TGTGCCAGCAGTTTTGCACCCGGAAGGGAACTGTTTTTT. This sequence encodes CASSFAPGRELFF.